This T cell receptor (beta chain) was recovered during a study of identical twins. The CDR3 is made up of 17 amino acids. Germline CDR1 MDHEN, CDR2 SYDVKM. V lost 4 bases and J lost 8, with 21 bases in between. TCRdb ran MiXCR on the 5' RACE reads and lists one entry per CDR3 protein. The table records hundreds of thousands of distinct CDR3 sequences, about 7.3% of them present only once. This clonotype has a count of ten or more. The data were also submitted as part of a second study, on yellow fever vaccine responses in identical twins.

The TCR sequence derives from a woman aged 18-29 years in good health. V is TRBV28 and J is TRBJ1-6, with TRBD1 as a possible D gene (6 bases). Sequencing was carried out using memory (CD45RO+) T cells sorted from blood. The CDR3 spells CASSYGGRVSLDSPLHF. The CDR3 nucleotides read TGTGCCAGCAGTTACGGGGGGCGGGTATCTTTGGATTCACCCCTCCACTTT.